The clone carrying this T cell receptor (beta chain) is classed as medium-sized. Its antigen is unidentified. TCRdb reanalysed the 5' RACE reads using MiXCR and keeps one entry per CDR3 protein. This sample has about 32,000 distinct CDR3 sequences, with about 24% found just once. Regarding the study as a whole: Whole repertoires were not studied in the larger cohort, only one V-J beta rearrangement. Tumor Tregs overlapped most with tumor, then blood, naive CD4+ cells. The TCR gene usage of tumor memory CD4+ T cells clustered together with blood and lymph node memory CD4+ cells and with lymph node naive CD4+ cells.

The CDR3 sequence is 17 residues long. Trimming took 0 bases from V and 2 from J; bases not matched to a gene: 7. Germline V gene sequence: CDR1 LGHNA, CDR2 YNFKEQ. The sequenced material came from memory CD4+ T cells sorted from blood. Noted subset: memory CD4+ T cells, CD4+CD45RO+CD25-. The clonotype originates from a female donor with breast cancer. This sequence joins TRBV4-2 and TRBJ2-5; 9 positions match TRBD2. The CDR3 loop reads CASSQELSGGTQETQYF. The DNA of the CDR3 is TGTGCCAGCAGCCAAGAGCTGAGCGGGGGGACACAAGAGACCCAGTACTTC.